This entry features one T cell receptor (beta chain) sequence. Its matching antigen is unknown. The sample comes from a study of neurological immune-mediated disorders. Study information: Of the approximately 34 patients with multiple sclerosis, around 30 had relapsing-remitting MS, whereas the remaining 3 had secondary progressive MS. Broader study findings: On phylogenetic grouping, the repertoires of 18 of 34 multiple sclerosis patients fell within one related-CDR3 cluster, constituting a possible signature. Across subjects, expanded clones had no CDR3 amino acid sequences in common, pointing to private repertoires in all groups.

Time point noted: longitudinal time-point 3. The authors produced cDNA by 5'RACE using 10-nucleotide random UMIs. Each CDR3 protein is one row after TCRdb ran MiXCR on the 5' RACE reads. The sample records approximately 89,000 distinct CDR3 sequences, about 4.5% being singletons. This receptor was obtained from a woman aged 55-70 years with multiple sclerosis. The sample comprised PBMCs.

Here the CDR3 reads CASRQEINTGELFF. In DNA, the CDR3 is TGTGCCAGCAGACAGGAGATTAACACCGGGGAGCTGTTTTTT. This chain links TRBV7-2 with TRBJ2-2; TRBD1 is a possible D gene (5 bases). Trimming pared 6 bases from V and 2 bases from J, leaving 10 bases between. CDR3 size: 14 residues. Germline loops: CDR1 SGHTA, CDR2 FQGNSA.